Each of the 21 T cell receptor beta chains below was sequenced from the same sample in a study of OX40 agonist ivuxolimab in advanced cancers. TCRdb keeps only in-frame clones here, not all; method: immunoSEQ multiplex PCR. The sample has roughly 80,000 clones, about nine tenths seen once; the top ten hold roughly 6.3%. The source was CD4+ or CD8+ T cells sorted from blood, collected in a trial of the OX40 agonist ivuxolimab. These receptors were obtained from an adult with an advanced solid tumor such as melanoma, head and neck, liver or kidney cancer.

CDR3 amino acids: CAWTFSSRQDRTGELFF. For the CDR3, the DNA is TGTGCCTGGACCTTCTCATCCCGACAGGATCGAACCGGGGAGCTGTTTTTT. The V gene is TRBV30, the J gene TRBJ2-2; perhaps TRBD1 as D (6 bases). V gave up 4 bases and J gave up 5 bases, with 23 bases separating them. The CDR3 is made up of 17 amino acids. In germline, CDR1 is GTSNPN, CDR2 SVGIG (reference sequence).

The CDR3 DNA reads TGTGCCAGCTCACTACGGGACAGGGCATACGAGCAGTACTTC. Amino acid sequence: CASSLRDRAYEQYF. This chain links TRBV18 with TRBJ2-7; 9 nucleotides agree with TRBD1. Germline V gene sequence: CDR1 KGHSH, CDR2 LQKENI. The CDR3 has 14 amino acids. The junction had 5 bases not matched to a gene; V was cut back by 4 bases and J by 4 bases.

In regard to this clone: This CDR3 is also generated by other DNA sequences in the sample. The CDR3 nucleotides are TGCGCCAGCAGTGAGTCTAAGGGAAACACCATATATTTT. Amino acid sequence: CASSESKGNTIYF. The V gene is TRBV10-1, the J gene TRBJ1-3; D is uncertain. V was clipped by 0 bases and J by 4 bases, with 4 bases between them. Germline CDR1 and CDR2: WNHNN and SYGVQD (reference sequence). This CDR3 has 13 residues.

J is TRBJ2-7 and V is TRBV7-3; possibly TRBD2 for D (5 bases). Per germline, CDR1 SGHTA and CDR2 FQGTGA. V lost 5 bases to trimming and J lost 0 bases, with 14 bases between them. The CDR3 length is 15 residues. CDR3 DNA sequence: TGTGCCAGCAGCGGTCATGGAGGATTCTCCTACGAGCAGTACTTC. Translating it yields CASSGHGGFSYEQYF.

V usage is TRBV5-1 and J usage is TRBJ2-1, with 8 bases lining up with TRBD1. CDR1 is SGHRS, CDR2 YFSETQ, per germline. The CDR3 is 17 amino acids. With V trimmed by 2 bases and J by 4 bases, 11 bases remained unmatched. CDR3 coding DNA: TGCGCCAGCAGCTTAGCCCAGGGGGCGAGGTTTTACAATGAGCAGTTCTTC. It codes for CASSLAQGARFYNEQFF.

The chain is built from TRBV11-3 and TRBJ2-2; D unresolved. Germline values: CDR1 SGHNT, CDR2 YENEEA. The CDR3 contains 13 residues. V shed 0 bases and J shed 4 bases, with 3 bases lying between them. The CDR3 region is CASSLDSTGELFF. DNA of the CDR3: TGTGCCAGCAGCTTAGACTCCACCGGGGAGCTGTTTTTT. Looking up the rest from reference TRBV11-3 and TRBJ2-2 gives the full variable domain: EAGVVQSPRYKIIEKKQPVAFWCNPISGHNTLYWYLQNLGQGPELLIRYENEEAVDDSQLPKDRFSAERLKGVDSTLKIQPAELGDSAVYLCASSLDSTGELFFGEGSRLTVL.

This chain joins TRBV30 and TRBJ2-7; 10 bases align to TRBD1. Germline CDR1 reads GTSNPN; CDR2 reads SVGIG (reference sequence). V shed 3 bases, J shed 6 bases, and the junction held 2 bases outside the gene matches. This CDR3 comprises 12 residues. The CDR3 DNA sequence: TGTGCCTGGAGGGACAGGGGGACCGAGCAGTACTTC. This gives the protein CAWRDRGTEQYF.

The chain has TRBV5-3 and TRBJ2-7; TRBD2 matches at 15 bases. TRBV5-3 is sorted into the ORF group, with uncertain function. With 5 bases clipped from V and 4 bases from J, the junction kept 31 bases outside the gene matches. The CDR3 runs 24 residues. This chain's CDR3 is CARRSNGWVASGLAGGPVKYEQYF. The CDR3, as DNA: TGTGCCAGAAGATCTAATGGTTGGGTCGCTTCGGGACTAGCGGGGGGCCCAGTTAAGTACGAGCAGTACTTC.

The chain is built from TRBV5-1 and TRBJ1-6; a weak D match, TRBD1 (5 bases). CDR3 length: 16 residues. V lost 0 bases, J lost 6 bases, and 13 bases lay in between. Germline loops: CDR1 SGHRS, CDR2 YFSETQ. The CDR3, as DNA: TGCGCCAGCAGCTTGGGACAGAAAATTCGTAATTCACCCCTCCACTTT. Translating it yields CASSLGQKIRNSPLHF.

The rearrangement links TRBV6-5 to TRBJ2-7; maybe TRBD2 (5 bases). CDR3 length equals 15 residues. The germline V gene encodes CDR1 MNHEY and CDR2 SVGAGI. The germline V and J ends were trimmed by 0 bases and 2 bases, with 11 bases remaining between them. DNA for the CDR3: TGTGCCAGCAGTTACTCGTGGACTCAGGCCTACGAGCAGTACTTC. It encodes CASSYSWTQAYEQYF.

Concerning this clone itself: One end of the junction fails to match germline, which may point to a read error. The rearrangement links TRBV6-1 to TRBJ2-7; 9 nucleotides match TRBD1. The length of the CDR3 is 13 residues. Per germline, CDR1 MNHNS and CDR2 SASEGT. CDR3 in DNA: TGTGCCAGCAGTGGTCCCGGGACAGGGATCCGGTCCTTC. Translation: CASSGPGTGIRSF.

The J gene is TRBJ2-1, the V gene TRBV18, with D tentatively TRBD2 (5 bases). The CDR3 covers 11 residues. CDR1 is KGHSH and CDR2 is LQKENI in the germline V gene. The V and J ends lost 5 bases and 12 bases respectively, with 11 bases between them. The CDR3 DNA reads TGTGCCAGCTCAGGCGGTGAGGGGCAGTTCTTC. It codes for CASSGGEGQFF.

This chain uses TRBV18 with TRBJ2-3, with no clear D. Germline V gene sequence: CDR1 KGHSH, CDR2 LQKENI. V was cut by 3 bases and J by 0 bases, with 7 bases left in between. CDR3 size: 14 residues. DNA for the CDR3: TGTGCCAGCTCACCCCCTCCTAGCACAGATACGCAGTATTTT. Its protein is CASSPPPSTDTQYF.

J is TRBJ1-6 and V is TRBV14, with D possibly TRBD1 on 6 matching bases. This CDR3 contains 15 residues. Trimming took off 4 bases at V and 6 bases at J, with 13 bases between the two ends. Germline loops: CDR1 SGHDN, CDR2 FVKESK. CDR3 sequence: CASSRNRDFNSPLHF. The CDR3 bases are TGTGCCAGCAGCCGAAACAGGGATTTTAATTCACCCCTCCACTTT.

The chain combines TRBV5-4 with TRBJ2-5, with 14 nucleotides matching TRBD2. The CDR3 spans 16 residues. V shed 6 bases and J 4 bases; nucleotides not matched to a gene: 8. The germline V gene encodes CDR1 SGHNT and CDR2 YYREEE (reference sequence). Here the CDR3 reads CASNPRGLAGGETQYF. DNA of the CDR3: TGTGCCAGCAACCCGAGAGGACTAGCGGGGGGAGAGACCCAGTACTTC.

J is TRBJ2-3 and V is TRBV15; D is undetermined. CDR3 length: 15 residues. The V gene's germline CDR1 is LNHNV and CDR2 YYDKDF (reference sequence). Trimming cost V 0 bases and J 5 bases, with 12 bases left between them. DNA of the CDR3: TGTGCCACCAGCAGAGATCAACGGGCGGTAGATACGCAGTATTTT. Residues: CATSRDQRAVDTQYF.

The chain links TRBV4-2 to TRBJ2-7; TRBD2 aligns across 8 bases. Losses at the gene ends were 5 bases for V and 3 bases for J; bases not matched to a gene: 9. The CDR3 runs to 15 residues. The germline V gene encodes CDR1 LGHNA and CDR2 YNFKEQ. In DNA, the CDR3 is TGTGCCAGCAGCTCGCGGGCGGGGGGTTACTACGAGCAGTACTTC. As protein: CASSSRAGGYYEQYF.

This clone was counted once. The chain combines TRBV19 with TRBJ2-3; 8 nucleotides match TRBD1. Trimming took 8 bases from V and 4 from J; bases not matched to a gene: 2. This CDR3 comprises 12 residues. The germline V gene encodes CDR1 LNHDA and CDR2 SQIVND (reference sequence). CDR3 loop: CASLGQADTQYF. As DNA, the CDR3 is TGTGCCAGTCTGGGACAGGCAGATACGCAGTATTTT.

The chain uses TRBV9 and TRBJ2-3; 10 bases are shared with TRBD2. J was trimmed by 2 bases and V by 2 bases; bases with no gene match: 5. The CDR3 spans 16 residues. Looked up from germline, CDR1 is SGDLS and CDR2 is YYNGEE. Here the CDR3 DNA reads TGTGCCAGCAGCGTTCGGACTAGCGGACCCACAGATACGCAGTATTTT. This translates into CASSVRTSGPTDTQYF.

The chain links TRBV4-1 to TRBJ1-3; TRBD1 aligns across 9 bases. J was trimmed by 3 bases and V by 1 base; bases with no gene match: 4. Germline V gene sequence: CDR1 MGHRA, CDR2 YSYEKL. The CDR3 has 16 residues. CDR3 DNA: TGCGCCAGCAGCCAAGTAGACAGGGGGTTTGGAAACACCATATATTTT. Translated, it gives CASSQVDRGFGNTIYF.

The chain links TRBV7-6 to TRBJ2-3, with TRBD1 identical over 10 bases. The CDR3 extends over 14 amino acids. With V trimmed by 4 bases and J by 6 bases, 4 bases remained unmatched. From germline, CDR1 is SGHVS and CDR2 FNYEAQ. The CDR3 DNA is TGTGCCAGCAGCTCACCGGGACAGGGGGATACGCAGTATTTT. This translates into CASSSPGQGDTQYF.